This entry describes one TCR beta chain. This clonotype turned up a few times. Its antigen remains unidentified. Base qualities were left out, and no much larger clone turns up one base away. The sample originates from a study of blood T cells in healthy people across ages (dated by TCRdb to between 2015 and 2016). For the wider study: In model experiments, template switching captured about one uniquely barcoded TCR beta cDNA molecule for every two T cells. The study measured age-related changes in TCR beta repertoire diversity using deep sequencing normalized with unique cDNA molecular identifiers. For two donors (one aged 18 to 29 and one aged 80 or older), the study analyzed two additional independent replicas of 1 million unique cDNA reads from the same blood draw. To avoid experimental bias, donors of different ages were randomly spread across the sequencing lanes. The donors were divided into four age groups: young (average approximately 17 years), middle-aged (about 39), aged (approximately 64) and long-lived (more than 75).

Preparation of the library involved 5' RACE. TCRdb lists the instrument as Illumina HiSeq 2500. A second PCR of about 6 to 11 cycles was run with a J-beta primer mix and a sample-barcoded 5' primer. A template-switch 5' adaptor carrying 12 random nucleotides introduced a unique molecular identifier onto each TCR beta cDNA molecule. Each sample yielded at least 2.5 million CDR3-containing paired-end reads. First-strand cDNA was synthesized from all RNA with the Mint cDNA synthesis kit, primed by a TRBC-specific oligonucleotide. Following uracil-DNA glycosylase treatment, all cDNA underwent a first 18-cycle PCR with the universal primers M1SS and BC2_uni_R. Regarding the original processing steps: For normalization, 1 million high-quality reads were randomly selected from each sample, with every read carrying a distinct molecular identifier. Reads with shared molecular identifiers were discarded instead of being binned into consensus sequences. MiTCR, run with a Q25 quality threshold and the strictest error-elimination algorithm, handled CDR3 identification, clonotype clustering and error correction. A nonparametric unseen species model with Euler transformation was used to estimate a lower bound on total TCR beta diversity. TCRdb reran the public reads through fastp at Q25 and MiXCR, keeping productive beta chains. Identical CDR3 proteins give one entry, which carries the most common genes and DNA. What appears here as the V and J calls and clone size reflects TCRdb's work, not the paper's. The sample records around 800,000 distinct CDR3 sequences, around 43% of which are singletons. The top ten constitute around 21% of the sample.

The paper as a whole reports these results and caveats: Because profiling used bulk unsorted PBMCs, naive and antigen-experienced compartments could not be compared conclusively. Observed TCR beta diversity per million T cells fell roughly linearly with age, and a significant reduction was already apparent by age roughly 41. Estimates of total diversity based on one million sequenced T cells were regarded as lower bounds and as underestimates. The long-lived group showed more naive CD4+ T cells, fewer expanded clones and increased TCR diversity than the aged group, suggesting age selection. The percentage of naive T cells measured by flow cytometry correlated strongly with observed TCR beta diversity. Because donor CMV infection status was unknown, age-related changes in expanded clonotypes were potentially confounded.

Donors were around 37 systemically healthy Caucasian individuals from Russia aged about 6 to 100 years. Roughly 11 milliliters of peripheral blood were drawn from each donor into EDTA-treated Vacutainer tubes. PBMCs were isolated by Ficoll-Paque density-gradient centrifugation, with at least 6.5 million obtained per sample. Total RNA, at least 5.5 micrograms per sample, was extracted from PBMCs with Trizol reagent. For every donor, an aliquot of PBMCs went through flow cytometry to measure the percentages of naive CD45RAhigh/CD27high T cells. From the cysteine through the phenylalanine, the CDR3 covers 12 amino acids. Of all the DNA, just the CDR3 is kept, 36 bases in frame from base 1. The trim is 5 bases for V and 2 bases for J, with a gap of 9 bases between the germline ends. According to the germline V gene (reference sequence), CDR1 reads DFQATT and CDR2 reads SNEGSKA.

The rearrangement joined TRBV20-1 to TRBJ1-2, with no confident D gene call. Sequencing was carried out using blood. This TCR was sampled from a man in his fifties or sixties in good health. Read as DNA, the sequence is TGCAGTGCTCCGGGGTCCAACTATGGCTACACCTTC. Its translation reads: CSAPGSNYGYTF.